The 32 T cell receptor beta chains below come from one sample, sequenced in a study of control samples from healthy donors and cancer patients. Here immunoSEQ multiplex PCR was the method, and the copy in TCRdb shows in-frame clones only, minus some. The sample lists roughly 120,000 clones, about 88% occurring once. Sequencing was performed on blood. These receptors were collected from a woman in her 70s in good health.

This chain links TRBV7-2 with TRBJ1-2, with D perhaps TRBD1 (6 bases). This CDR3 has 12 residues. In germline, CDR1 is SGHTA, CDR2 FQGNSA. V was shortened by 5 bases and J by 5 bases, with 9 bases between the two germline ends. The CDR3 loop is CASSVQGYGYTF. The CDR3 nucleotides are TGTGCCAGCAGCGTACAGGGTTATGGCTACACCTTC.

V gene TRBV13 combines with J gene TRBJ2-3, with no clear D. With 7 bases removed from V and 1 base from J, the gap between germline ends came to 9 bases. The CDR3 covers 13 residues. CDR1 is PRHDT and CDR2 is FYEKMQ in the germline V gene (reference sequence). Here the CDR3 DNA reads TGTGCCAGCACCCCACCGCGCACAGATACGCAGTATTTT. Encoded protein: CASTPPRTDTQYF.

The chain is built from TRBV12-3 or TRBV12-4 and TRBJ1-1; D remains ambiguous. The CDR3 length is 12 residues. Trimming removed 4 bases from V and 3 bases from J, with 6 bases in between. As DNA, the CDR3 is TGTGCCAGCAGTTGGCAGTACACTGAAGCTTTCTTT. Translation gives CASSWQYTEAFF.

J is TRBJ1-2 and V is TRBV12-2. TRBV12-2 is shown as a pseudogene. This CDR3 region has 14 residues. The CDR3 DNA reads TGTGCAAGTCCCGTGGGGGTAGGGGACTATGGCTACACCTTC. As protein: CASPVGVGDYGYTF.

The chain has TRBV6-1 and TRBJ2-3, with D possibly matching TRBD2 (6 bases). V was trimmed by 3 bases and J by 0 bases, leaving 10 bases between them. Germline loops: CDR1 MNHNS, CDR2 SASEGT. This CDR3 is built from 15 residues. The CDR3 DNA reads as TGTGCCAGCAGTGAGCTGGCGGGGAGCACAGATACGCAGTATTTT. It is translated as CASSELAGSTDTQYF.

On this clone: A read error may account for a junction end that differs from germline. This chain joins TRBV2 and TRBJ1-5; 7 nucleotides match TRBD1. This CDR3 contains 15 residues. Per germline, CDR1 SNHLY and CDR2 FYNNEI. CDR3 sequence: CAGSSPGGGNQPQHF. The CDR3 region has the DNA TGTGCCGGCAGCTCCCCAGGGGGTGGCAATCAGCCCCAGCATTTT.

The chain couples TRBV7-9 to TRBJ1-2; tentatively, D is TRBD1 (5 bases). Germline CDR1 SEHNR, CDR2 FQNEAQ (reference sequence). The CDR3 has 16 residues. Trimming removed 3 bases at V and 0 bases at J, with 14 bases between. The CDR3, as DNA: TGTGCCAGCAGCTTGCGGCAGGGCGGGCCTAACTATGGCTACACCTTC. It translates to CASSLRQGGPNYGYTF.

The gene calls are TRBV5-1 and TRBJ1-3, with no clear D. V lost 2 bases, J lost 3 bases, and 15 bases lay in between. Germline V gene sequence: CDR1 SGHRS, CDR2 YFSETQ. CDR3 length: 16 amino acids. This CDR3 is CASSFGAAAVGNTIYF. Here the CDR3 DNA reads TGCGCCAGCAGCTTCGGAGCGGCGGCGGTTGGAAACACCATATATTTT.

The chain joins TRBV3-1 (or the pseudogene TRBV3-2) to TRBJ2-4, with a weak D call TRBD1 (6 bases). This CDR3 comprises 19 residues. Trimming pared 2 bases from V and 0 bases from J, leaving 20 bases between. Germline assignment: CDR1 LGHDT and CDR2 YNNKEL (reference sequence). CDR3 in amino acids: CASSQHPGQLVLAKNIQYF. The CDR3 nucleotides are TGTGCCAGCAGCCAACATCCGGGACAACTAGTCTTAGCCAAAAACATTCAGTACTTC.

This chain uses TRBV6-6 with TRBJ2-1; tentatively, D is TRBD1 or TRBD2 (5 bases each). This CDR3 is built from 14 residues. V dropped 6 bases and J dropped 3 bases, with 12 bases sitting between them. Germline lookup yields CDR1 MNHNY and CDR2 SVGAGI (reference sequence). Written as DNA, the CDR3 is TGTGCCAGCAGCCGGGACCTAAGCTACAATGAGCAGTTCTTC. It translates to CASSRDLSYNEQFF.

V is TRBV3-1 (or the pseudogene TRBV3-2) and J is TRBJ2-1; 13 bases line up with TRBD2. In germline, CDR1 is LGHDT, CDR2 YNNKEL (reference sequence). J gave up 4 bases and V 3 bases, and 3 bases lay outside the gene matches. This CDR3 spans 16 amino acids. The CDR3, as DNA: TGTGCCAGCAGCCAGACTAGCGGGGGGCGGTACAATGAGCAGTTCTTC. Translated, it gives CASSQTSGGRYNEQFF.

In DNA form, the CDR3 reads TGTGCCAGCAGTTGGACAGAGAATCAGCCCCAGCATTTT. This codes for CASSWTENQPQHF. The V and J genes are TRBV2 and TRBJ1-5; possible D gene TRBD1, 6 bases. This CDR3 spans 13 amino acids. The V and J ends lost 5 bases and 4 bases respectively, with 9 bases between them. Germline lookup yields CDR1 SNHLY and CDR2 FYNNEI.

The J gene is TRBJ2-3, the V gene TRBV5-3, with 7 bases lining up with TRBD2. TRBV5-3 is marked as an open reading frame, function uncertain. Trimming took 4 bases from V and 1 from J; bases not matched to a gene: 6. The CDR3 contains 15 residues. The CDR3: CARSRTSVGTDTQYF. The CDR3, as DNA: TGTGCCAGAAGCAGAACTAGCGTCGGCACAGATACGCAGTATTTT.

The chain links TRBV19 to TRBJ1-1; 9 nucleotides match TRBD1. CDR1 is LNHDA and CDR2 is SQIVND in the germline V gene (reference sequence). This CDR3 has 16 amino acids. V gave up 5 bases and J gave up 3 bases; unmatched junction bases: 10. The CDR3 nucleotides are TGTGCCAGTAGTCAAATGAACAGGGGGCGGTACACTGAAGCTTTCTTT. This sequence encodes CASSQMNRGRYTEAFF.

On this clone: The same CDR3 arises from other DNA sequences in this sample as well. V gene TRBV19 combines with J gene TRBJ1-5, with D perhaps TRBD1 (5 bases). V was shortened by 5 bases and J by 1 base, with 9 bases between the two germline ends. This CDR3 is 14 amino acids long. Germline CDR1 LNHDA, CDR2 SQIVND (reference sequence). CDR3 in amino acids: CASSVRDSNQPQHF. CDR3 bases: TGTGCCAGTAGTGTCCGGGACAGCAATCAGCCCCAGCATTTT.

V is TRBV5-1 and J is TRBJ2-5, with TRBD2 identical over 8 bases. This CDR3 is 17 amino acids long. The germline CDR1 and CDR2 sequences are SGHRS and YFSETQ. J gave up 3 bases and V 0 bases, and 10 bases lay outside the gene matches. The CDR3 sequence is CASSLAPAGGGEETQYF. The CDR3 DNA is TGCGCCAGCAGCTTGGCCCCTGCGGGGGGCGGTGAAGAGACCCAGTACTTC.

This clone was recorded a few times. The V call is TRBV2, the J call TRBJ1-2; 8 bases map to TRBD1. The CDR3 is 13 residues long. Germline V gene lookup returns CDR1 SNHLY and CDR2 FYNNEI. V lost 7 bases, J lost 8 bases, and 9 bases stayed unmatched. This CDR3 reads CASTTWTGQGYTF. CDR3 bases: TGTGCCAGCACCACCTGGACAGGGCAAGGCTACACCTTC.

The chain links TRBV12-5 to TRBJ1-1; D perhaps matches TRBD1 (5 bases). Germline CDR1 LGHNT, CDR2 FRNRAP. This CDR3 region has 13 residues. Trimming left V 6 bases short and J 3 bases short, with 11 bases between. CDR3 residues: CASGLGGDTEAFF. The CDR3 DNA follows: TGTGCTAGTGGCCTCGGGGGGGACACTGAAGCTTTCTTT.

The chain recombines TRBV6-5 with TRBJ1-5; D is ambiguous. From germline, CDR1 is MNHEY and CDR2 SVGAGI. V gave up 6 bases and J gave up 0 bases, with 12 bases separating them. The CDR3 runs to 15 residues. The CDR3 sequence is CASSLWTYSNQPQHF. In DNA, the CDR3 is TGTGCCAGCAGCCTCTGGACCTATAGCAATCAGCCCCAGCATTTT.

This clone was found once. The CDR3 DNA follows: TGTGCCAGCAGTTTAATCTCCACCGGGGAGCTGTTTTTT. Amino acids: CASSLISTGELFF. The V gene is TRBV12-3 or TRBV12-4, the J gene TRBJ2-2; D is uncertain. This CDR3 is built from 13 residues. V lost 2 bases and J lost 4, with 5 bases in between.

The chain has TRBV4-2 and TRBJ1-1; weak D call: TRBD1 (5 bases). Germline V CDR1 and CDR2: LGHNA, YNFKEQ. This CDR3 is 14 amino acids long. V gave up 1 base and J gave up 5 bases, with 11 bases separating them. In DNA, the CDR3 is TGTGCCAGCAGCCAAGGACAGCCAGGGACTGAAGCTTTCTTT. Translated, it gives CASSQGQPGTEAFF.

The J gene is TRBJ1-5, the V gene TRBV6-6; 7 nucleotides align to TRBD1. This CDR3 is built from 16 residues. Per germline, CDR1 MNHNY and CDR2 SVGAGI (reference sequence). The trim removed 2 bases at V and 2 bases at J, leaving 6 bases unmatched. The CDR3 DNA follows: TGTGCCAGCAGTTACAGTCAGGGGGGAGGCAATCAGCCCCAGCATTTT. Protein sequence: CASSYSQGGGNQPQHF.

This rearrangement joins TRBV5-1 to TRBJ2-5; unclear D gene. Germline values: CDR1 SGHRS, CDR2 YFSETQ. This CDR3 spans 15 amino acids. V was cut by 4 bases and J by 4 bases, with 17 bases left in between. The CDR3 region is CASSLGSAGLETQYF. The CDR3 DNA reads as TGCGCCAGCAGCCTCGGCAGCGCCGGGCTAGAGACCCAGTACTTC.

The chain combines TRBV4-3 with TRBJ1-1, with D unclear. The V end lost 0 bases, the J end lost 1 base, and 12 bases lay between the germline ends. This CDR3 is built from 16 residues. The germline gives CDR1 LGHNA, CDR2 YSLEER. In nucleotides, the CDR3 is TGCGCCAGCAGCCAAGAACCTCCGGACGGGAACACTGAAGCTTTCTTT. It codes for CASSQEPPDGNTEAFF.

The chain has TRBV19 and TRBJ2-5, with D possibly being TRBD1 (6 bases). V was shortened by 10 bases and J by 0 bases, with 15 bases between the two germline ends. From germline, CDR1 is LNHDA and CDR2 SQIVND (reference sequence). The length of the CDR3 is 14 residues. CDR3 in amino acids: CATQQGGHQETQYF. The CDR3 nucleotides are TGTGCCACCCAACAGGGCGGACACCAAGAGACCCAGTACTTC.

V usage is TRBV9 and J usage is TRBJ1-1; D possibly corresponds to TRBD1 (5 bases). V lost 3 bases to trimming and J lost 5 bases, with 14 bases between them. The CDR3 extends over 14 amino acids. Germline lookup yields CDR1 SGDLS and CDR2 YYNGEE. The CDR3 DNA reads TGTGCCAGCAGCGCCGAGGGGAGTTGGACTGAAGCTTTCTTT. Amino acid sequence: CASSAEGSWTEAFF.

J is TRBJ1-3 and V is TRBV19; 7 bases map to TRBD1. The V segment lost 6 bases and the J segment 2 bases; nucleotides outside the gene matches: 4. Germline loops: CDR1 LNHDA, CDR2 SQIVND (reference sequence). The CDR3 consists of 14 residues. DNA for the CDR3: TGTGCCAGTAGGTTCACAGGGGCTGGAAACACCATATATTTT. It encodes CASRFTGAGNTIYF.

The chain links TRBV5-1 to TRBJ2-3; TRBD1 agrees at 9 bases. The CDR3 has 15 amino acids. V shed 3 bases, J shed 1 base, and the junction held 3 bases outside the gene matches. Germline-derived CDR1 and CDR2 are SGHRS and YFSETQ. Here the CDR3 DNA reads TGCGCCAGCAGCTCTGGACAGGGGCGCACAGATACGCAGTATTTT. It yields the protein CASSSGQGRTDTQYF.

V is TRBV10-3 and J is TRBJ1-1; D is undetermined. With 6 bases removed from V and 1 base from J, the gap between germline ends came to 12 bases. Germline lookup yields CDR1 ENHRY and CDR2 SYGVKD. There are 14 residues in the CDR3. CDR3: CAIRPTTGNTEAFF. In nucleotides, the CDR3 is TGTGCCATCAGACCCACCACCGGGAACACTGAAGCTTTCTTT.

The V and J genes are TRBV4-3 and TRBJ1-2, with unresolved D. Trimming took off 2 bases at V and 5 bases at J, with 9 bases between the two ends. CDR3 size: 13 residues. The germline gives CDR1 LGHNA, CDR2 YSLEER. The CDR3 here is CASSQSGVYGYTF. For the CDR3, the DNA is TGCGCCAGCAGCCAATCTGGGGTGTATGGCTACACCTTC.

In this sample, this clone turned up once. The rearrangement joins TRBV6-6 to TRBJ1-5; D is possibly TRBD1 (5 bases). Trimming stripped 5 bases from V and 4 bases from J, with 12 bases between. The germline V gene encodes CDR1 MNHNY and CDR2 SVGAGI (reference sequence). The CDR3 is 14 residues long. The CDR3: CASSGQGRNQPQHF. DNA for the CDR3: TGTGCCAGCAGTGGGCAGGGTCGGAATCAGCCCCAGCATTTT.

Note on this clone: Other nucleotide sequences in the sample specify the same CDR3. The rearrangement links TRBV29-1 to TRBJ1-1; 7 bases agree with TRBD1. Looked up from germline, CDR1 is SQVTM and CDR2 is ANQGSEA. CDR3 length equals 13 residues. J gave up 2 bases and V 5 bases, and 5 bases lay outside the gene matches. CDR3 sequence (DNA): TGCAGCGTTAGGGGGCAGGCCAACACTGAAGCTTTCTTT. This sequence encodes CSVRGQANTEAFF.